The rows below give T cell receptor beta chains drawn from one sample of a study of beta chain features in type 1 diabetes. The table came from immunoSEQ multiplex PCR; TCRdb's copy has only in-frame clones and leaves some out. The table shows over 300,000 clones, with less than 10% occurring only once. The sample taken for sequencing was central memory CD4+ T cells from blood. Receptors were obtained from a woman aged 18-29 years in good health. Both conserved end residues are part of each CDR3. D genes are given only for firm matches. A row's size may be missing; if present it is once, few, many or a size class.

abundance,v_gene,j_gene,d_gene,CDR3aa,CDR3nt
.,TRBV28,TRBJ2-1,TRBD2,CASAPSGSVGNEQFF,TGTGCCAGCGCTCCTAGCGGGAGCGTCGGCAATGAGCAGTTCTTC
many,TRBV4-2,TRBJ2-3,.,CASSPGILTDTQYF,TGTGCCAGCAGCCCCGGGATTCTCACAGATACGCAGTATTTT
.,TRBV7-2,TRBJ2-4,.,CASSLASENIQYF,TGTGCCAGCAGCTTAGCCAGTGAAAACATTCAGTACTTC
many,TRBV5-6,TRBJ2-1,.,CASSLVSAMNEQFF,TGTGCCAGCAGCTTGGTTAGCGCGATGAATGAGCAGTTCTTC
.,TRBV2,TRBJ2-5,.,CASSGHRAPGETQYF,TGTGCCAGCAGTGGCCACAGGGCCCCGGGAGAGACCCAGTACTTC
.,TRBV4-3,TRBJ1-2,TRBD1,CASSLETGKGASYGYTF,TGCGCCAGCAGCCTTGAGACAGGGAAAGGGGCCTCCTATGGCTACACCTTC
few,TRBV7-2,TRBJ2-1,.,CASSLARPGRSLGTEQFF,TGTGCCAGCAGCTTAGCGAGGCCAGGGAGATCCCTTGGTACTGAGCAGTTCTTC
.,TRBV7-2,TRBJ2-5,TRBD1,CASSLQGTGDRETQYF,TGTGCCAGCAGCTTACAGGGGACAGGAGATAGGGAGACCCAGTACTTC
.,TRBV6-6,TRBJ2-7,.,CASSGYRGYEQYF,TGTGCCAGCAGTGGGTACAGAGGCTACGAGCAGTACTTC
few,TRBV2,TRBJ2-7,TRBD2,CASRLGLAGEYRYF,TGTGCCAGCAGACTTGGACTAGCGGGAGAATACCGGTACTTC
few,TRBV5-6,TRBJ2-5,.,CASSLVSQEETQYF,TGTGCCAGCAGCTTGGTGTCGCAGGAAGAGACCCAGTACTTC
few,TRBV28,TRBJ2-5,TRBD2,CASSLGLAGGSAETQYF,TGTGCCAGCAGTTTGGGACTAGCGGGAGGGTCTGCGGAGACCCAGTACTTC
few,TRBV28,TRBJ2-5,.,CASSPMSSYQETQYF,TGTGCCAGCAGCCCGATGAGTTCGTACCAAGAGACCCAGTACTTC
few,TRBV9,TRBJ2-7,.,CASSARDGYEQYF,TGTGCCAGCAGCGCCCGGGACGGCTACGAGCAGTACTTC
.,TRBV7-2,TRBJ2-7,.,CASSPNYIRSYEQYF,TGTGCCAGCAGCCCAAACTACATCAGGTCCTACGAGCAGTACTTC
few,TRBV29-1,TRBJ1-2,TRBD1,CSVLSGTGGRYSGYTF,TGCAGCGTCCTCAGCGGGACAGGGGGGCGATACTCTGGCTACACCTTC
.,TRBV5-4,TRBJ1-1,.,CASSLVGFNTEAFF,TGTGCCAGCAGCCTGGTAGGGTTCAACACTGAAGCTTTCTTT
.,TRBV29-1,TRBJ1-2,.,CSGGGQNYGYTF,TGCAGCGGCGGAGGACAGAACTATGGCTACACCTTC
.,TRBV7-7,TRBJ2-5,.,CASSLPGEETQYF,TGTGCTAGCAGCCTCCCGGGGGAAGAGACCCAGTACTTC
few,TRBV7-2,TRBJ1-1,TRBD1,CASSPQGVGTEAFF,TGTGCCAGCAGCCCTCAGGGGGTCGGGACTGAAGCTTTCTTT
many,TRBV21-1,TRBJ2-7,.,CASSKPDRESYYEQYF,TGTGCCAGCAGCAAACCGGACAGGGAGTCATACTACGAGCAGTACTTC
few,TRBV11-1,TRBJ2-3,TRBD2,CASSLALAGGASTDTQYF,TGTGCCAGCAGCTTAGCCCTAGCGGGAGGCGCCTCCACAGATACGCAGTATTTT
many,TRBV18,TRBJ2-6,.,CASSPLIQGTTWGANVLTF,TGTGCCAGCTCACCATTGATACAGGGAACTACGTGGGGGGCCAACGTCCTGACTTTC
many,TRBV7-2,TRBJ2-1,TRBD2,CASSFFAGGGNEQFF,TGTGCCAGCAGCTTCTTCGCGGGAGGGGGCAATGAGCAGTTCTTC
.,TRBV7-2,TRBJ2-7,.,CASSREPFYEQYF,TGTGCCAGCAGCCGAGAACCTTTCTACGAGCAGTACTTC
many,TRBV4-2,TRBJ2-1,.,CASSQAGPNEQFF,TGTGCCAGCAGCCAAGCAGGGCCCAATGAGCAGTTCTTC
.,TRBV6-6,TRBJ1-5,.,CASSDTAIGQPQHF,TGTGCCAGCAGTGACACAGCCATCGGGCAGCCCCAGCATTTT
few,TRBV29-1,TRBJ2-1,TRBD1,CSGTTGQGHNEQFF,TGCAGCGGTACCACGGGACAGGGTCATAATGAGCAGTTCTTC
few,TRBV6-1,TRBJ1-5,.,CASNQRGGADQPQHF,TGTGCCAGCAACCAAAGAGGGGGTGCGGATCAGCCCCAGCATTTT
.,TRBV11-2,TRBJ2-7,TRBD2,CASSRGGGYEQYF,TGTGCCAGCAGCCGTGGCGGGGGCTACGAGCAGTACTTC
.,TRBV18,TRBJ2-5,.,CASSPRNGLETQYF,TGTGCCAGCTCACCAAGAAATGGGCTTGAGACCCAGTACTTC
many,TRBV7-2,TRBJ2-3,.,CASSYWAAVTDTQYF,TGTGCCAGCAGCTACTGGGCCGCTGTCACAGATACGCAGTATTTT
.,TRBV25-1,TRBJ2-3,.,CASSEGGTGTQYF,TGTGCCAGCAGTGAAGGGGGGACGGGTACGCAGTATTTT
.,TRBV28,TRBJ2-1,TRBD2,CASSLQASGTYNEQFF,TGTGCCAGCAGCCTACAAGCTAGCGGGACCTACAATGAGCAGTTCTTC
many,TRBV7-2,TRBJ2-3,TRBD2,CASSSSLAGYGTDTQYF,TGTGCCAGCAGCTCGAGCCTAGCGGGGTACGGCACAGATACGCAGTATTTT
few,TRBV7-2,TRBJ2-1,TRBD2,CASSSTGLAGGYNEQFF,TGTGCCAGCAGTTCAACTGGACTAGCGGGAGGGTACAATGAGCAGTTCTTC
few,TRBV7-8,TRBJ2-5,TRBD2,CASSLESVGGPKTQYF,TGTGCCAGCAGCTTAGAAAGCGTGGGAGGGCCGAAGACCCAGTACTTC
few,TRBV27,TRBJ2-4,TRBD2,CASSLLLAGKNIQYF,TGTGCCAGCAGTTTACTTTTAGCGGGGAAAAACATTCAGTACTTC
few,TRBV7-9,TRBJ2-2,TRBD2,CASSKGGLVTGELFF,TGTGCCAGCAGCAAGGGGGGACTAGTTACCGGGGAGCTGTTTTTT